This T cell receptor (beta chain) came from a study of blood T cell repertoires in COVID-19. J lost 2 bases, V lost 3 bases, and 11 bases had no gene match. The CDR3 covers 16 residues. CDR1 is DFQATT, CDR2 SNEGSKA, per germline (reference sequence). Profiling relied on immunoSEQ multiplex PCR, and the TCRdb table lists in-frame clones only, not all of them. The table includes approximately 400,000 clones, approximately 90% detected once. Adults between roughly 18 and 95 years of age took part from under 30 US areas. The chain couples TRBV20-1 to TRBJ2-3; 7 nucleotides match TRBD1. The sequence was obtained from a woman in her 40s who had been exposed to COVID-19. Sequencing input: PBMCs or T cells enriched from blood (not recorded which). The CDR3 spells CSASGDRQPATDTQYF. CDR3 nucleotides: TGCAGTGCTAGTGGGGACAGACAACCCGCCACAGATACGCAGTATTTT.